Below are 29 T cell receptor beta chains sequenced from a single sample in a study of T cell responses to AZD1222 COVID-19 vaccine. Produced via immunoSEQ multiplex PCR; TCRdb's table is partial and in-frame only. The sample lists more than 95,000 clones, more than 80% seen once, with 4.4% in the top ten. This sample comprised peripheral blood, obtained 28 days after the second AZD1222 dose. Every receptor here comes from an adult who received the AZD1222 COVID-19 vaccine.

The V and J genes are TRBV3-1 (or the pseudogene TRBV3-2) and TRBJ2-5; 7 bases map to TRBD2. The CDR3 is 16 residues long. Trimming removed 1 base from V and 5 bases from J; junction bases left unmatched: 10. Per the germline V gene, CDR1 is LGHDT and CDR2 is YNNKEL (reference sequence). This CDR3 reads CASSQVFAGVTETQYF. CDR3 coding DNA: TGTGCCAGCAGCCAAGTCTTTGCGGGGGTAACGGAGACCCAGTACTTC.

CDR3 coding DNA: TGTGCCAGCAGTTACCCCGGGACTAGATCCGAGCAGTACTTC. Translating gives CASSYPGTRSEQYF. V and J are TRBV6-5 and TRBJ2-7; 8 nucleotides agree with TRBD2. The V gene's germline CDR1 is MNHEY and CDR2 SVGAGI. V lost 2 bases and J lost 6; bases outside the gene matches: 6. This CDR3 is built from 14 residues.

The chain links TRBV2 to TRBJ1-5; TRBD1 is a possible D gene (5 bases). CDR3 length: 14 residues. Trimming took off 6 bases at V and 0 bases at J, with 9 bases between the two ends. Germline CDR1 and CDR2: SNHLY and FYNNEI. The CDR3 nucleotides are TGTGCCAGCAGCGGGACTGATAGCAATCAGCCCCAGCATTTT. This translates into CASSGTDSNQPQHF.

The chain employs TRBV7-9 and TRBJ1-1; D gene unclear. V lost 0 bases and J lost 6, with 11 bases in between. Germline CDR1 SEHNR, CDR2 FQNEAQ (reference sequence). This CDR3 is 14 amino acids long. CDR3 in DNA: TGTGCCAGCAGCTTAGCGTGGGGAGCGGCTGAAGCTTTCTTT. This translates into CASSLAWGAAEAFF.

V is TRBV27 and J is TRBJ2-7; 8 nucleotides match TRBD1. From germline, CDR1 is MNHEY and CDR2 SMNVEV (reference sequence). This CDR3 contains 14 residues. Trimming at V came to 8 bases and at J to 3 bases, leaving 9 bases not matched to a gene. Here the CDR3 DNA reads TGTGCCAGCTCCCGACAGGGGCAAAACTACGAGCAGTACTTC. Its translation is CASSRQGQNYEQYF.

The V call is TRBV5-1, the J call TRBJ1-1; 7 nucleotides align to TRBD1. Germline V gene lookup returns CDR1 SGHRS and CDR2 YFSETQ. The CDR3 totals 14 residues. V trimming: 3 bases; J trimming: 0 bases; junction bases outside the gene matches: 2. This CDR3 is CASSWTGMNTEAFF. In DNA form, the CDR3 reads TGCGCCAGCAGCTGGACAGGTATGAACACTGAAGCTTTCTTT.

The V gene is TRBV2, the J gene TRBJ1-4; weak D call: TRBD1 (5 bases). Looked up from germline, CDR1 is SNHLY and CDR2 is FYNNEI. The CDR3 runs 14 residues. Trimming stripped 3 bases from V and 8 bases from J, with 13 bases between. CDR3 DNA sequence: TGTGCCAGCAGTGACAGGGCGGGAAGGGAAAAACTGTTTTTT. This encodes CASSDRAGREKLFF.

V and J are TRBV15 and TRBJ1-5; D is undetermined. V was clipped by 5 bases and J by 4 bases, with 18 bases between them. The CDR3 has 16 residues. From germline, CDR1 is LNHNV and CDR2 YYDKDF (reference sequence). The CDR3 bases are TGTGCCACCAGCGAAGAGAAGCCATGGGATAATCAGCCCCAGCATTTT. Translated, it gives CATSEEKPWDNQPQHF.

This clone was recorded once. The rearrangement links TRBV6-5 to TRBJ1-6; D may be TRBD1 (6 bases). The V and J ends lost 0 bases and 5 bases respectively, with 11 bases between them. Germline V lookup: CDR1 MNHEY, CDR2 SVGAGI. This CDR3 region has 16 residues. In DNA, the CDR3 is TGTGCCAGCAGTTACTCTCTGGGGGCGGATAATTCACCCCTCCACTTT. Its protein product is CASSYSLGADNSPLHF.

The chain has TRBV3-1 (or the pseudogene TRBV3-2) and TRBJ1-1; D gene ambiguous. Germline loops: CDR1 LGHDT, CDR2 YNNKEL (reference sequence). The V and J ends lost 0 bases and 1 base respectively, with 3 bases between them. The length of the CDR3 is 13 residues. The CDR3 DNA follows: TGTGCCAGCAGCCAAGATTGGAACACTGAAGCTTTCTTT. As protein: CASSQDWNTEAFF.

The genes are TRBV29-1 and TRBJ2-7, with D perhaps matching TRBD2 (5 bases). V shed 7 bases and J shed 0 bases, with 7 bases lying between them. This CDR3 has 11 amino acids. Germline V gene data show CDR1 as SQVTM and CDR2 as ANQGSEA. The CDR3, as DNA: TGCAGCGCTACTAGCTCCTACGAGCAGTACTTC. It translates to CSATSSYEQYF.

The chain uses TRBV5-4 and TRBJ1-1; 10 nucleotides align to TRBD1. V dropped 3 bases and J dropped 0; count of bases not matched to a gene: 2. Germline V gene lookup returns CDR1 SGHNT and CDR2 YYREEE (reference sequence). CDR3 length: 15 residues. CDR3 bases: TGTGCCAGCAGCTCGGGACAGGGGATGAACACTGAAGCTTTCTTT. It translates to CASSSGQGMNTEAFF.

The chain couples TRBV6-2 or TRBV6-3 to TRBJ2-3, with D maybe TRBD1 (5 bases). In germline, CDR1 is MNHEY, CDR2 SVGEGT. The V end was cut by 5 bases, the J end by 0 bases, with 18 bases between. The CDR3 is 17 amino acids. CDR3 in amino acids: CASSLGPRGASTDTQYF. In nucleotides, the CDR3 is TGTGCCAGCAGTCTAGGGCCCCGTGGGGCTAGCACAGATACGCAGTATTTT.

The chain joins TRBV9 to TRBJ2-6, with D possibly being TRBD1 (5 bases). The CDR3 extends over 15 amino acids. V was clipped by 7 bases and J by 0 bases, with 11 bases between them. Germline CDR1 is SGDLS and CDR2 is YYNGEE. CDR3: CASGAVNSGANVLTF. DNA for the CDR3: TGTGCCAGCGGGGCAGTAAACTCTGGGGCCAACGTCCTGACTTTC. The full variable domain, rest sourced from reference TRBV9 and TRBJ2-6, is DSGVTQTPKHLITATGQRVTLRCSPRSGDLSVYWYQQSLDQGLQFLIQYYNGEERAKGNILERFSAQQFPDLHSELNLSSLELGDSALYFCASGAVNSGANVLTFGAGSRLTVL.

A note on this clone: This specimen includes other DNA sequences encoding the same CDR3. This chain uses TRBV29-1 with TRBJ1-1; 7 positions match TRBD1. V dropped 6 bases and J dropped 0; count of bases not matched to a gene: 4. Germline V gives CDR1 SQVTM, CDR2 ANQGSEA. CDR3 length: 13 amino acids. Here the CDR3 DNA reads TGCAGCGTGGAGGGACAGTTGAACACTGAAGCTTTCTTT. Translated: CSVEGQLNTEAFF.

The rearrangement joins TRBV3-1 (or the pseudogene TRBV3-2) to TRBJ2-5, with unresolved D. CDR3 length equals 14 residues. Trimming removed 4 bases from V and 5 bases from J, with 14 bases in between. Germline lookup yields CDR1 LGHDT and CDR2 YNNKEL (reference sequence). The CDR3 DNA follows: TGTGCCAGCAGCCGTCCGGGCTCCACCGAGACCCAGTACTTC. Translation gives CASSRPGSTETQYF.

On this clone: Additional DNA sequences in this sample encode the identical CDR3. The rearrangement links TRBV3-1 (or the pseudogene TRBV3-2) to TRBJ1-1; D is uncertain. The V end was cut by 1 base, the J end by 1 base, with 7 bases between. Germline-derived CDR1 and CDR2 are LGHDT and YNNKEL (reference sequence). The CDR3 has 14 amino acids. CDR3 residues: CASSQVGRNTEAFF. In nucleotides, the CDR3 is TGTGCCAGCAGCCAAGTAGGCCGGAACACTGAAGCTTTCTTT.

The rearrangement links TRBV2 to TRBJ1-4; D is possibly TRBD1 (5 bases). V was cut by 6 bases and J by 11 bases, with 13 bases left in between. CDR3 size: 12 residues. In germline, CDR1 is SNHLY, CDR2 FYNNEI. This chain's CDR3 is CASSPGGEKLFF. CDR3 DNA: TGTGCCAGCAGCCCGGGGGGGGAGAAACTGTTTTTT.

The rearrangement uses TRBV27 and TRBJ2-7, with a tentative D call TRBD1 (5 bases). The CDR3 is made up of 14 amino acids. V gave up 3 bases and J gave up 2 bases, with 11 bases separating them. Germline CDR1 is MNHEY and CDR2 is SMNVEV (reference sequence). The CDR3 region is CASSFQGGPYEQYF. The CDR3, as DNA: TGTGCCAGCAGTTTCCAGGGTGGCCCCTACGAGCAGTACTTC.

The chain employs TRBV28 and TRBJ1-1; 7 bases are shared with TRBD1. With V trimmed by 5 bases and J by 5 bases, 8 bases remained unmatched. There are 14 residues in the CDR3. Germline V gene lookup returns CDR1 MDHEN and CDR2 SYDVKM. The CDR3 here is CASSPRQGRTEAFF. CDR3 nucleotide sequence: TGTGCCAGCAGTCCACGACAGGGTCGGACTGAAGCTTTCTTT.

CDR3 residues: CASRNSLIQPQHF. DNA of the CDR3: TGTGCCAGCAGAAACTCTCTGATTCAGCCCCAGCATTTT. This chain uses TRBV27 with TRBJ1-5; no clear D gene. Germline CDR1 is MNHEY and CDR2 is SMNVEV (reference sequence). Trimming shortened V by 6 bases and J by 6 bases, and 12 bases separated the two germline ends. This CDR3 spans 13 amino acids.

V usage is TRBV4-2 and J usage is TRBJ1-6, with D unclear. The CDR3 extends over 21 amino acids. Trimming pared 4 bases from V and 0 bases from J, leaving 25 bases between. CDR1 LGHNA and CDR2 YNFKEQ come from the germline V gene. CDR3 amino acids: CASSLAIKEEVVFSYNSPLHF. For the CDR3, the DNA is TGTGCCAGCAGCCTCGCTATAAAGGAGGAGGTCGTTTTCTCCTATAATTCACCCCTCCACTTT.

Only one count was recorded for this clone. This chain links TRBV29-1 with TRBJ1-1, with 7 bases fitting TRBD1. CDR1 is SQVTM and CDR2 is ANQGSEA in the germline V gene. The V segment lost 6 bases and the J segment 0 bases; nucleotides outside the gene matches: 4. The CDR3 sequence is 13 residues long. The CDR3 reads CSVAGQMNTEAFF. As DNA, the CDR3 is TGCAGCGTCGCGGGACAGATGAACACTGAAGCTTTCTTT.

The chain uses TRBV7-8 and TRBJ2-5, with a possible D match to TRBD2 (5 bases). The CDR3 runs to 15 residues. Germline lookup yields CDR1 SGHVS and CDR2 FQNEAQ. V lost 1 base and J 2 bases, leaving 11 bases between the germline ends. CDR3 amino acids: CASSLVTPGQETQYF. CDR3 sequence (DNA): TGTGCCAGCAGCTTAGTAACTCCGGGGCAAGAGACCCAGTACTTC.

J is TRBJ2-7 and V is TRBV5-4, with D uncertain. Looked up from germline, CDR1 is SGHNT and CDR2 is YYREEE (reference sequence). The CDR3 is 15 amino acids. Deletions cut 1 base from V and 3 bases from J, with 14 bases between. The CDR3 nucleotides are TGTGCCAGCAGCTTGTCGGTTTTTGGAAGCTACGAGCAGTACTTC. It yields the protein CASSLSVFGSYEQYF. The entire variable domain, with the rest obtained from reference TRBV5-4 and TRBJ2-7, is as follows: ETGVTQSPTHLIKTRGQQVTLRCSSQSGHNTVSWYQQALGQGPQFIFQYYREEENGRGNFPPRFSGLQFPNYSSELNVNALELDDSALYLCASSLSVFGSYEQYFGPGTRLTVT.

The chain uses TRBV3-1 (or the pseudogene TRBV3-2) and TRBJ2-1; 11 nucleotides align to TRBD2. This CDR3 comprises 17 residues. V was clipped by 1 base and J by 7 bases; unmatched bases: 9. CDR1 and CDR2 (germline): LGHDT, YNNKEL (reference sequence). Written as DNA, the CDR3 is TGTGCCAGCAGCCAAGGGGCTTCTAGCGGGGGGAAGAATGAGCAGTTCTTC. Protein product: CASSQGASSGGKNEQFF.

This clone was counted once. The chain is built from TRBV28 and TRBJ2-5; 7 bases agree with TRBD1. Germline trimming cut 6 bases from V and 1 base from J; bases unmatched to any gene: 8. The germline gives CDR1 MDHEN, CDR2 SYDVKM. The CDR3 is 15 residues long. In DNA form, the CDR3 reads TGTGCCAGCAGGGGGACAGAAGGGGGCCAAGAGACCCAGTACTTC. It specifies CASRGTEGGQETQYF.

V gene TRBV24-1 combines with J gene TRBJ2-7; D unresolved. The CDR3 has 13 amino acids. CDR1 KGHDR and CDR2 SFDVKD come from the germline V gene. Trimming left V 12 bases short and J 0 bases short, with 14 bases between. The CDR3 loop is CAAGRRNSYEQYF. The CDR3 nucleotides are TGTGCCGCCGGGCGGAGAAACTCCTACGAGCAGTACTTC.

V usage is TRBV4-3 and J usage is TRBJ2-3; D gene unclear. Germline CDR1 and CDR2: LGHNA and YSLEER. V was clipped by 1 base and J by 1 base, with 3 bases between them. The CDR3 length is 13 residues. The CDR3 sequence: CASSQARTDTQYF. The CDR3, as DNA: TGCGCCAGCAGCCAAGCCCGCACAGATACGCAGTATTTT.